The present T cell receptor beta chain was sequenced within a study of cytomegalovirus exposure and HLA in healthy donors. Study findings and constraints: Across donors, most TCRs were seen rarely, yet some public ones were widespread. Cytomegalovirus association was assigned to approximately 160 TCR beta chains.

This clone was counted once. Its specificity is unknown. Assay: immunoSEQ multiplex PCR; the TCRdb copy retains only in-frame clones and omits some. The data hold under 350,000 clones, with around 85% observed a single time. The receptor comes from a woman between 18 and 29 years old in good health and CMV-seronegative. The sequencing input was PBMCs.

CDR3 DNA: TGTGCCAGCAGTACCGACAGGGGAGGGGGCTACACCTTC. Translated: CASSTDRGGGYTF. This chain joins TRBV2 and TRBJ1-2; 8 bases agree with TRBD1. The length of the CDR3 is 13 residues. V dropped 5 bases and J dropped 8; count of bases not matched to a gene: 7. CDR1 SNHLY and CDR2 FYNNEI come from the germline V gene.